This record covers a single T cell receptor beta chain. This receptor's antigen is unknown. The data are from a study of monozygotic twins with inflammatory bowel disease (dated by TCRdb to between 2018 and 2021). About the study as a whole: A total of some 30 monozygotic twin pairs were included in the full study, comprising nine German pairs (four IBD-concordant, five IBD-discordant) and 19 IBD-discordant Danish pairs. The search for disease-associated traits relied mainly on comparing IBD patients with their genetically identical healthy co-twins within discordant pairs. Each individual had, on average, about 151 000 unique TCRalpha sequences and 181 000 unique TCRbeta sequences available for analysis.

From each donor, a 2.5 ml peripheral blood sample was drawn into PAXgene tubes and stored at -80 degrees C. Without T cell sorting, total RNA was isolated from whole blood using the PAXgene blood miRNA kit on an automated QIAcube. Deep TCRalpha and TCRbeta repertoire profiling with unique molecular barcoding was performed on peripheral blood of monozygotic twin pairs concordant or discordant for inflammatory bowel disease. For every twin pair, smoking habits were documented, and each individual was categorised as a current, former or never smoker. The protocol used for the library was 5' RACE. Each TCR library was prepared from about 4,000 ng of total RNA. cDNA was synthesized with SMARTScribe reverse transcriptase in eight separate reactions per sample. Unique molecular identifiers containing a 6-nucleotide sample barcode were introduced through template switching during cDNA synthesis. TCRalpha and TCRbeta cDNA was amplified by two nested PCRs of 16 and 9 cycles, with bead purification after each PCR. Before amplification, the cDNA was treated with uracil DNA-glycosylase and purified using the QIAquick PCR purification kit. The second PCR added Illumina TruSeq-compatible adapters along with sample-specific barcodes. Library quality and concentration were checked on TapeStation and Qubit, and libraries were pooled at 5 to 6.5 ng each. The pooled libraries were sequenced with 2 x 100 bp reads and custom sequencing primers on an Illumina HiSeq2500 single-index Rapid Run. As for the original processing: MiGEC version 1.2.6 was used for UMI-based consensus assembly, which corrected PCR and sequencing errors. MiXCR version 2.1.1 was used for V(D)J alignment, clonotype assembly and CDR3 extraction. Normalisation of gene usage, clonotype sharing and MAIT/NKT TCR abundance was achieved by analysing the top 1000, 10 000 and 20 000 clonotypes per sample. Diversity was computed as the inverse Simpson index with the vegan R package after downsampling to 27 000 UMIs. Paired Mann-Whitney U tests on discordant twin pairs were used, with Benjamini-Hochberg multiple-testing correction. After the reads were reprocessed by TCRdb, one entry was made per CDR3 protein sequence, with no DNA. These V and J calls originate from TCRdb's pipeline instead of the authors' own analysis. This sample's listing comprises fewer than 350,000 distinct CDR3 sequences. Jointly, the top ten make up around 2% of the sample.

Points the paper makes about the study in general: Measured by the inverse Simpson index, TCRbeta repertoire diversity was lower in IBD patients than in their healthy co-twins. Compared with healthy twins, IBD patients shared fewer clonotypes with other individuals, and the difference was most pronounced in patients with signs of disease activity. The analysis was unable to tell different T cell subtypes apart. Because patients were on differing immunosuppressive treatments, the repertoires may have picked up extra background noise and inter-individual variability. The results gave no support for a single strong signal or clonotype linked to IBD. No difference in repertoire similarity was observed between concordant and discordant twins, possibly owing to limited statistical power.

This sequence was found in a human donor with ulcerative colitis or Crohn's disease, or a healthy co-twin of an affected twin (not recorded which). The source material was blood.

The CDR3 region reads CASSRTVIGDTQYF. The rearranged segments are TRBV28 and TRBJ2-3; there is no DNA to check the TCRdb D call of TRBD2. Including cysteine and phenylalanine, the CDR3 has 14 amino acids. No DNA has been recorded. CDR1 MDHEN and CDR2 SYDVKM are derived from the germline V gene.